This T cell receptor beta chain was sequenced for a study of T cell changes during pregnancy in multiple sclerosis. Sequenced by immunoSEQ multiplex PCR; TCRdb stores in-frame clones only, minus some. This repertoire shows 35,000 to 45,000 clones, 91% found once; its top ten account for roughly 1.8%. From germline, CDR1 is SGHTA and CDR2 FQGNSA. Between the trimmed V and J ends, which lost 0 bases and 2 bases, there was a span of 7 bases. CDR3 size: 15 residues. The chain employs TRBV7-2 and TRBJ2-2, with TRBD2 as a possible D gene (6 bases). This sequence originates from a female donor in good health, enrolled as a control in a pregnancy study. The sample consisted of CD4+ T cells from peripheral blood mononuclear cells, taken after pregnancy. The CDR3, as DNA: TGTGCCAGCAGCTTAGCAGGGACTAACACCGGGGAGCTGTTTTTT. This encodes CASSLAGTNTGELFF. The complete variable domain, with remaining parts taken from reference TRBV7-2 and TRBJ2-2, reads GAGVSQSPSNKVTEKGKDVELRCDPISGHTALYWYRQSLGQGLEFLIYFQGNSAPDKSGLPSDRFSAERTGGSVSTLTIQRTQQEDSAVYLCASSLAGTNTGELFFGEGSRLTVL.